This T cell receptor (beta chain) is from a study of T-cell memory formation after mild COVID-19. General observations from the study: Still unconfirmed is whether the second-wave clones peaking on day 37 recognized SARS-CoV-2.

As concerns this clonotype: Its specificity is unknown.

Each CDR3 protein is one row after TCRdb ran MiXCR on the 5' RACE reads. The profile shows over 300,000 distinct CDR3 sequences, more than 20% of them singletons. V lost 6 bases and J 1 base, leaving 9 bases between the germline ends. The germline gives CDR1 SGHVS, CDR2 FNYEAQ. This CDR3 has 13 amino acids. The sequence was obtained from a man aged 18-30 years who had mild COVID-19 (a few samples of this study predate the infection). Cell type and time point are not known. The sample taken for sequencing was PBMCs or a T cell subset sorted from them (not recorded which). The V and J genes are TRBV7-6 and TRBJ1-1; D possibly corresponds to TRBD1 (5 bases). CDR3 nucleotide sequence: TGTGCCAGCAGAGCCGACAGGAACACTGAAGCTTTCTTT. This codes for CASRADRNTEAFF.